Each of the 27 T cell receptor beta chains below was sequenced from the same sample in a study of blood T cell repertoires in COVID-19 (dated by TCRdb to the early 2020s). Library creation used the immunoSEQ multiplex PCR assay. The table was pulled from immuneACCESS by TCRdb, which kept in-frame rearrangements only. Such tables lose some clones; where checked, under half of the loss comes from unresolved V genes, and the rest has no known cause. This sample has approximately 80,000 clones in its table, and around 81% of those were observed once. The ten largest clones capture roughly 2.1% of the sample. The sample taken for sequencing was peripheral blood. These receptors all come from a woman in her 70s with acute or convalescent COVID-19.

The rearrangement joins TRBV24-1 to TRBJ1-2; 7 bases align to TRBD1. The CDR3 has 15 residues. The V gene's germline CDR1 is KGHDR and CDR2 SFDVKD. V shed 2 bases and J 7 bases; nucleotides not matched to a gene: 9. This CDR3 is CATSDSAGGPFGYTF. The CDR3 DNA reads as TGTGCCACCAGTGATTCGGCAGGGGGACCCTTTGGCTACACCTTC.

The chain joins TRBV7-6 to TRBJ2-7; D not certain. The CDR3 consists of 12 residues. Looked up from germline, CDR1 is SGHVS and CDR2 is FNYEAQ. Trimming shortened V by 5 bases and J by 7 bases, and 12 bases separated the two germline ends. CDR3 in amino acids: CASSPNVGEQYF. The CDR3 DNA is TGTGCCAGCAGCCCTAACGTCGGGGAGCAGTACTTC.

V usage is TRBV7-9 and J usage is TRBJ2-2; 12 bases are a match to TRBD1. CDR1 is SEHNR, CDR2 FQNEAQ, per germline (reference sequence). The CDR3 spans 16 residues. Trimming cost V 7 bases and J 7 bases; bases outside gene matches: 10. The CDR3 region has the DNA TGTGCCAGCAAACCCCCGGGACAGGGGGCGGGCGGGGAGCTGTTTTTT. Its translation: CASKPPGQGAGGELFF. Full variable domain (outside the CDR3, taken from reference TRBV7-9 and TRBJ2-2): DTGVSQNPRHKITKRGQNVTFRCDPISEHNRLYWYRQTLGQGPEFLTYFQNEAQLEKSRLLSDRFSAERPKGSFSTLEIQRTEQGDSAMYLCASKPPGQGAGGELFFGEGSRLTVL.

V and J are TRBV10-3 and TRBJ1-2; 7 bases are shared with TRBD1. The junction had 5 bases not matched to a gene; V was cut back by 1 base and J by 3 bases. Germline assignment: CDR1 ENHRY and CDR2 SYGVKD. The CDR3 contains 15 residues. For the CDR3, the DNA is TGTGCCATCAGTGAGTTAGGGGGCGCAGACTATGGCTACACCTTC. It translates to CAISELGGADYGYTF.

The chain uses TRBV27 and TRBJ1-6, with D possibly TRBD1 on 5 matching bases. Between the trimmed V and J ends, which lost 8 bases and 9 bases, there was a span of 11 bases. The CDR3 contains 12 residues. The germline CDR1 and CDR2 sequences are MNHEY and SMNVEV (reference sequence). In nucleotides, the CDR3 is TGTGCCAGCGGATGGGGGGGTTCACCCCTCCACTTT. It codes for CASGWGGSPLHF.

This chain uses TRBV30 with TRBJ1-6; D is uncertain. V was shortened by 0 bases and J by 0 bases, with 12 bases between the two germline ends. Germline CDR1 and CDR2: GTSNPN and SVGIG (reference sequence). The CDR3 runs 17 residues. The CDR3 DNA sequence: TGTGCCTGGAGTGTAATGATTGTCAGCTCCTATAATTCACCCCTCCACTTT. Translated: CAWSVMIVSSYNSPLHF.

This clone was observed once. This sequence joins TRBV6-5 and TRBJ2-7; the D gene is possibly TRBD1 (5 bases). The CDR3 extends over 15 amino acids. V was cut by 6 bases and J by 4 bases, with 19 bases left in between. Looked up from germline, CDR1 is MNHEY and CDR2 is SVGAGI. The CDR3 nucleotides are TGTGCCAGCAGGAGTTTCGCAGCAGGGCTATACGAGCAGTACTTC. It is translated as CASRSFAAGLYEQYF.

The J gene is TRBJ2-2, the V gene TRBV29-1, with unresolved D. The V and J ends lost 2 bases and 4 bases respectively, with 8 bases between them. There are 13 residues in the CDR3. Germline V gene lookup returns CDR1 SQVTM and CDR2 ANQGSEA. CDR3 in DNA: TGCAGCGTTGAACGGCAGGCCACCGGGGAGCTGTTTTTT. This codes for CSVERQATGELFF.

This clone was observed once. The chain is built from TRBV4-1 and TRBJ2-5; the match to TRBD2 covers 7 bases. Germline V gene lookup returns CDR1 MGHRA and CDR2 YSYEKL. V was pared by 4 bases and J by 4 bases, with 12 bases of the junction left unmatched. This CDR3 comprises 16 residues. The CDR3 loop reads CASSPIRLATAETQYF. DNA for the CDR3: TGCGCCAGCAGCCCAATACGACTAGCCACCGCAGAGACCCAGTACTTC.

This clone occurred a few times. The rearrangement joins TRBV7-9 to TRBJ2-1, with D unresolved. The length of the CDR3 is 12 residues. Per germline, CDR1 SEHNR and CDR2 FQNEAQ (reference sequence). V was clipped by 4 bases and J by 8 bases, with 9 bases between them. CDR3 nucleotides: TGTGCCAGCAGCTCCGGGTGGGATGAGCAGTTCTTC. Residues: CASSSGWDEQFF.

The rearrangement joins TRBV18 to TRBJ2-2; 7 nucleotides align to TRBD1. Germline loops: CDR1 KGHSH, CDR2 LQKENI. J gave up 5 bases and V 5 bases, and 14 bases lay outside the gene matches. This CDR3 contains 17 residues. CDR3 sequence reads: CASSSSERQGRTGELFF. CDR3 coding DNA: TGTGCCAGCTCATCCTCCGAGAGACAGGGTAGAACCGGGGAGCTGTTTTTT.

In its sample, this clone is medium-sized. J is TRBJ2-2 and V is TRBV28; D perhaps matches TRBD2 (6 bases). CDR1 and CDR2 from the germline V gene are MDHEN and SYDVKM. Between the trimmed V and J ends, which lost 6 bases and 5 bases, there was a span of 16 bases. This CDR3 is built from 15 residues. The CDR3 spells CASSLRLVGTGELFF. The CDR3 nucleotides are TGTGCCAGCAGCCTAAGACTAGTAGGTACCGGGGAGCTGTTTTTT.

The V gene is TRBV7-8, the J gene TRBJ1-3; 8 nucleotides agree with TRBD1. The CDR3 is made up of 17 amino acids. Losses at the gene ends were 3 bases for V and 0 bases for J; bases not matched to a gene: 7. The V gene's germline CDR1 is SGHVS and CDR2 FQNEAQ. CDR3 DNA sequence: TGTGCCAGCAGCTTCGGGACAGGACCGTTCTCTGGAAACACCATATATTTT. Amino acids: CASSFGTGPFSGNTIYF.

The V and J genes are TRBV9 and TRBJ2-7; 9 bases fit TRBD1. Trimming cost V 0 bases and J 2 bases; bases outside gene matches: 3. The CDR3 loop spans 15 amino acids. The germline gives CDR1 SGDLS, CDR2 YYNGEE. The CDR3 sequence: CASSVGGTGTYEQYF. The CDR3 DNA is TGTGCCAGCAGCGTAGGTGGGACAGGGACCTACGAGCAGTACTTC.

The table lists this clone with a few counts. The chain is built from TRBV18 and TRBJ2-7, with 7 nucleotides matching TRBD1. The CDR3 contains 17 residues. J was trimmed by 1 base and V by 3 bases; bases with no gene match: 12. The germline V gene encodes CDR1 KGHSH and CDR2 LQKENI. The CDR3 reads CASSPRGLQIRSYEQYF. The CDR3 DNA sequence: TGTGCCAGCTCACCCAGGGGGTTGCAGATTAGGTCCTACGAGCAGTACTTC.

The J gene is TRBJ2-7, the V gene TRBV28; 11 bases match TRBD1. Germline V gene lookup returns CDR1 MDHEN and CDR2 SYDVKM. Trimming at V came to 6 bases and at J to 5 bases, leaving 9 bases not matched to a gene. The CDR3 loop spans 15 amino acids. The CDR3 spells CASSQVGTGGDEQYF. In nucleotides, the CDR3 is TGTGCCAGCAGCCAAGTTGGGACAGGGGGAGACGAGCAGTACTTC.

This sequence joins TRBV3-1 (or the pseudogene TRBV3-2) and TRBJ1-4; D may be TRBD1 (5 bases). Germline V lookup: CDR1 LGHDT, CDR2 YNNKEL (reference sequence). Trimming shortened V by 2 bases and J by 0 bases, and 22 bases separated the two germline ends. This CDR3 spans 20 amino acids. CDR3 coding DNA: TGTGCCAGCAGCCAATCATGGGGGGGTGGAGGGATCGCAACTAATGAAAAACTGTTTTTT. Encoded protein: CASSQSWGGGGIATNEKLFF.

DNA for the CDR3: TGCGCCAGCAGCCCGCGCGGGACAGTAGGTGAAAAACTGTTTTTT. Protein sequence: CASSPRGTVGEKLFF. V usage is TRBV4-1 and J usage is TRBJ1-4, with 7 nucleotides matching TRBD1. In germline, CDR1 is MGHRA, CDR2 YSYEKL. The CDR3 contains 15 residues. V shed 4 bases, J shed 7 bases, and the junction held 9 bases outside the gene matches.

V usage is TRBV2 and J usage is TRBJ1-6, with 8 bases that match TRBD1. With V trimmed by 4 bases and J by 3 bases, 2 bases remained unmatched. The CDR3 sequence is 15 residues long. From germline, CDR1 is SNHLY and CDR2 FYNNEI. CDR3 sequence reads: CASSVGQGYNSPLHF. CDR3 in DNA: TGTGCCAGCAGTGTTGGACAGGGCTATAATTCACCCCTCCACTTT.

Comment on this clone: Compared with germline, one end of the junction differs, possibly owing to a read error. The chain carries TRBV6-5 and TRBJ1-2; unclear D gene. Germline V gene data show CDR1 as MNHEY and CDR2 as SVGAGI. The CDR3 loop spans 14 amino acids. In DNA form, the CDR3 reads TGTGCCAGCAGTGACTCACCCAGGTACTATGGCTACACCTTC. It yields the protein CASSDSPRYYGYTF.

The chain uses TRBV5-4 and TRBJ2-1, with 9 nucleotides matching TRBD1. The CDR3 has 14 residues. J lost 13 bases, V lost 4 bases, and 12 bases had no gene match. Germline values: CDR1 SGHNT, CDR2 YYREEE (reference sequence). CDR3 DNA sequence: TGTGCCAGCAGCAAACCGGGACAGGGTAAGGGACAGTTCTTC. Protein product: CASSKPGQGKGQFF.

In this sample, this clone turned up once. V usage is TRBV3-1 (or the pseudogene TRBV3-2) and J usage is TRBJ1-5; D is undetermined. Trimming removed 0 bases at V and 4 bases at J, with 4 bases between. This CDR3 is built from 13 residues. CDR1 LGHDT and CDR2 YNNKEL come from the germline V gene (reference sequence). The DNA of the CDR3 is TGTGCCAGCAGCCAAGACAGGAATCAGCCCCAGCATTTT. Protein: CASSQDRNQPQHF.

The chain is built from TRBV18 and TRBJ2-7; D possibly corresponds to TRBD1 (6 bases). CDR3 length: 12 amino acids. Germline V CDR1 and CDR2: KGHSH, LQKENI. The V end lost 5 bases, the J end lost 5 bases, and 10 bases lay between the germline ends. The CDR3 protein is CASSTTGNEQYF. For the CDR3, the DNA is TGTGCCAGCTCAACTACAGGGAACGAGCAGTACTTC.

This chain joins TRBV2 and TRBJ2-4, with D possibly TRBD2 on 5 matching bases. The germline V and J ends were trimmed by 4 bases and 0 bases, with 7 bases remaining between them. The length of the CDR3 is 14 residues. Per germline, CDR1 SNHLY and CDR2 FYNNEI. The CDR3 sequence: CASSVGLAKNIQYF. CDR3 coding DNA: TGTGCCAGCAGTGTAGGACTAGCCAAAAACATTCAGTACTTC.

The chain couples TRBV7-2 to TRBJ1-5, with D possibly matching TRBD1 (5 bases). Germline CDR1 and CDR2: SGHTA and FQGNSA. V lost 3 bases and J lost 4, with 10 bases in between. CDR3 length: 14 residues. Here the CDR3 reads CASSLRRANQPQHF. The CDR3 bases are TGTGCCAGCAGCTTGCGCAGGGCGAATCAGCCCCAGCATTTT.

The CDR3 region is CASSARTGGVYEQYF. CDR3 DNA sequence: TGCGCCAGCAGCGCCCGGACAGGGGGGGTCTACGAGCAGTACTTC. The chain couples TRBV5-1 to TRBJ2-7, with 10 bases aligning to TRBD1. This CDR3 is built from 15 residues. The trim removed 4 bases at V and 3 bases at J, leaving 7 bases unmatched. CDR1 and CDR2 (germline): SGHRS, YFSETQ.

The CDR3 reads CASSERQGVNEQFF. CDR3 DNA sequence: TGTGCCAGCAGTGAGAGGCAGGGGGTTAATGAGCAGTTCTTC. The chain recombines TRBV2 with TRBJ2-1; 7 bases line up with TRBD1. The junction had 6 bases not matched to a gene; V was cut back by 3 bases and J by 7 bases. Germline CDR1 is SNHLY and CDR2 is FYNNEI. This CDR3 contains 14 residues.